These T cell receptor beta chains were read from a single sample in a study of cytomegalovirus exposure and HLA in healthy donors. TCRdb's table, derived via immunoSEQ multiplex PCR, lists solely in-frame clones and lacks some. The sample holds over 200,000 clones, about 75% seen once. Input material: PBMCs. Receptors were obtained from a woman aged 30 to 39 in good health and CMV-seronegative. CDR3s include the opening cysteine and the closing phenylalanine or tryptophan. The order of the fields is clone size, V gene, J gene, D gene, CDR3 DNA, CDR3 protein. The D gene is left open where the match is weak. Part of the rows lack a size; the others show once, few, many or a class for expanded clones.

>NA|TRBV10-3|TRBJ2-7|NA
TGTGCCAGCAGTTTGGAGGGATGGCAGTACTTC
CASSLEGWQYF
>NA|TRBV27|TRBJ1-4|TRBD1
TGTGCCAGCCGACAGGGGAATGAAAAACTGTTTTTT
CASRQGNEKLFF
>NA|TRBV2|TRBJ1-2|NA
TGTGCCAGCACGTCGAGCTTGACAGGAGCTGGCTACACCTTC
CASTSSLTGAGYTF
>NA|TRBV7-2|TRBJ1-5|NA
TGTGCCAGCAGAAATTACCGGGATCAGCCCCAGCATTTT
CASRNYRDQPQHF
>NA|TRBV18|TRBJ1-1|TRBD1
TGTGCCAGCTCACGACAGGGAAACACTGAAGCTTTCTTT
CASSRQGNTEAFF
>NA|TRBV6-5|TRBJ1-2|NA
TGTGCCAGCAGTTACTCGCAGGGAAACTATGGCTACACCTTC
CASSYSQGNYGYTF
>NA|TRBV13|TRBJ2-3|TRBD2
TGTGCCAGCATCTTAGCCGGTAGCGGGGGGCGGGACCCCACAGATACGCAGTATTTT
CASILAGSGGRDPTDTQYF
>NA|TRBV5-5|TRBJ1-3|NA
TGTGCCAGCAGCTTGGTTAGGGGGGACTACGGAAACACCATATATTTT
CASSLVRGDYGNTIYF
>few|TRBV6-5|TRBJ1-1|NA
TGTGCCAGCACCACCCGGGGGGCGCTGACTGAAGCTTTCTTT
CASTTRGALTEAFF
>NA|TRBV29-1|TRBJ2-1|NA
TGCAGCGTTTCGGAGGGGGGGCCGGGTGAGCAGTTCTTC
CSVSEGGPGEQFF
>NA|TRBV7-6|TRBJ2-3|TRBD2
TGTGCCAGCAGTTTAGCGGGAGGGCCCGGAGATACGCAGTATTTT
CASSLAGGPGDTQYF
>NA|TRBV5-8|TRBJ1-2|NA
TGTGCCAGCAGCTTGGATCGGGGGGCGCAGGATGGCTACACCTTC
CASSLDRGAQDGYTF
>NA|TRBV7-9|TRBJ1-1|TRBD1
TGTGCCAGCAGCTCGCGGACAGGGGAGGGCACTGAAGCTTTCTTT
CASSSRTGEGTEAFF
>few|TRBV7-3|TRBJ2-2|NA
TGTGCCAGCAGCGCGGGACTCGGACCCACCGGGGAGCTGTTTTTT
CASSAGLGPTGELFF
>NA|TRBV19|TRBJ2-3|NA
TGTGCCAGTAGTATAGATGTAGTGAGCGGGAGCACAGATACGCAGTATTTT
CASSIDVVSGSTDTQYF
>few|TRBV27|TRBJ2-2|TRBD2
TGTGCCAGCAGTTTCCGCGCGGGAGCTTACACCGGGGAGCTGTTTTTT
CASSFRAGAYTGELFF
>NA|TRBV4-1|TRBJ1-4|NA
TGCGCCAGCAGCCAACCCAGGGATGTGGCTAATGAAAAACTGTTTTTT
CASSQPRDVANEKLFF
>few|TRBV5-6|TRBJ2-5|TRBD2
TGTGCCAGCAGCTTCTTTAGCGGGGGCCTCCGCTACTTC
CASSFFSGGLRYF
>NA|TRBV4-2|TRBJ1-1|NA
TGTGCCAGCAGCCAAGAGCGGGGCACTGAAGCTTTCTTT
CASSQERGTEAFF
>NA|TRBV4-1|TRBJ2-2|NA
TGCGCCAGCAGCCAAGAGTATTTACAGGGTGTAGGCGGGGAGCTGTTTTTT
CASSQEYLQGVGGELFF
>NA|TRBV6-5|TRBJ2-2|TRBD1
TGTGCCAGCAGTCGGGACAGTGAGAACACCGGGGAGCTGTTTTTT
CASSRDSENTGELFF
>NA|TRBV30|TRBJ1-2|NA
TGTGCCTGGAGTAGCGACAGCTATGGCTACACCTTC
CAWSSDSYGYTF
>NA|TRBV7-9|TRBJ2-3|NA
TGTGCTGTGACAGAATCGAGCACAGATACGCAGTATTTT
CAVTESSTDTQYF
>NA|TRBV13|TRBJ2-1|TRBD2
TGTGCCAGCAGCTTAGGGGGGGGACTAGCGGGCAATGAGCAGTTCTTC
CASSLGGGLAGNEQFF
>NA|TRBV7-6|TRBJ2-1|TRBD2
TGTGCCAGCAGCCCGGATGGTTCTTGGGAGGGTAATGAGCAGTTCTTC
CASSPDGSWEGNEQFF
>once|TRBV7-9|TRBJ1-1|NA
TGTGCCAGCAGCCCCCCATTCGGCAGGGGTATGAACACTGAAGCTCTCTTT
CASSPPFGRGMNTEALF
>NA|TRBV7-8|TRBJ2-7|TRBD2
TGTGCCAGCAGCTCGAGCGGGAAGTCCTACGAGCAGTACTTC
CASSSSGKSYEQYF
>NA|TRBV5-4|TRBJ1-1|NA
TGTGCCAGCAGTTGGGGACCGGACAGGAACACTGAAGCTTTCTTT
CASSWGPDRNTEAFF
>NA|TRBV5-8|TRBJ2-3|NA
TGTGCCAGCAGCGTGACTAGTGGATTAGATACGCAGTATTTT
CASSVTSGLDTQYF
>once|TRBV7-9|TRBJ2-7|NA
TGTTCCAGCAGCAACAGACAGAACCCCTACGAGCAGTACTTC
CSSSNRQNPYEQYF
>NA|TRBV20-1|TRBJ2-7|NA
TGCAGTGGCGGGGACGCCTACGAGCAGTACTTC
CSGGDAYEQYF
>NA|TRBV19|TRBJ2-1|TRBD2
TGTGCCAGTAGTGGAACGGGAGGGCCTTACAATGAGCAGTTCTTC
CASSGTGGPYNEQFF
>NA|TRBV12-5|TRBJ2-7|TRBD1
TGTGCTAGTGGTTTGTTCCTACAGGGGGAATACGAGCAGTACTTC
CASGLFLQGEYEQYF
>few|TRBV19|TRBJ1-2|NA
TGTGCCAGTAGTATAACGGGCCAGGGGCAAGGCTACACCTTC
CASSITGQGQGYTF
>NA|TRBV7-9|TRBJ2-1|NA
TGTTCCAGCACCCCTACGAAGACCGCGCGGTACAATGAGCAGTTCTTC
CSSTPTKTARYNEQFF